What follows is one T cell receptor (beta chain) and its context. Its antigen remains unidentified. Within one base of it there is no much larger clone, and no base qualities were kept. The library was prepared using 5' RACE. Sequencing relied on an Illumina HiSeq 2000. Template switching introduced a universal primer binding site; the final cDNA contained a unique molecular identifier, enabling accurate counting of TCR cDNA molecules. First-strand cDNA for TCR alpha and beta chains was synthesized from specific primers in the conserved constant-segment region. To control for contamination, every cDNA library carried two barcodes: a SMART-Mk sample barcode plus Illumina barcodes. TruSeq adapter sequences and Illumina sample barcodes were added in two successive PCR steps. Sequencing of the TCR alpha and beta cDNA libraries was done on the Illumina HiSeq platform using custom primers. From the authors' description of their analysis: Raw reads were processed with MiGEC to extract unique molecular identifiers, and MiXCR was used to determine CDR3 positions. For each individual, recombination models were inferred using an EM algorithm with the repgenHMM and IGoR tools. The tcR package in R was used for shared clonotype analysis, with sharing normalized by the product of cloneset sizes. Out-of-frame nonproductive sequences were analyzed to study raw recombination free of thymic and clonal selection effects. In-frame beta chains were kept once TCRdb had trimmed the public reads at Q25 with fastp and called clones with MiXCR. All rows with the same CDR3 protein become a single entry with the most common DNA and genes. Clone size and V and J calls follow TCRdb, not the original study. This sample is represented by just under 550,000 distinct CDR3 sequences; roughly 15% of them were singletons. The biggest ten clones account for around 0.48% of the sample.

Every donor in the study was a healthy Caucasian. The twin cohort consisted of three pairs of female monozygotic twins, all aged about 18 to 29 years. CD4+ and CD8+ T cell populations were isolated with positive isolation kits from Invitrogen. These data come from a study of identical twins (dated by TCRdb to the mid-2010s). Regarding the research as a whole: To test whether fetal clonotypes persist, this study deep-sequenced TCR alpha and beta repertoires from monozygotic twins, from unrelated adults of various ages, and from cord blood. To rule out contamination, replicate twin experiments were performed at different times with different library preparation protocols.

The germline V gene supplies CDR1 SGHRS and CDR2 YFSETQ. Measured from the cysteine to the phenylalanine, the CDR3 is 15 residues long. The only DNA kept is the CDR3, 45 bases in frame from the first base. Here V drops 1 base and J drops 4 bases, and the junction holds 5 bases not matched to any gene. What the research found in general, with its limitations: Compared with coincidental sharing between unrelated individuals, an excess of low generation-probability sequences was observed among out-of-frame TCR alpha sequences shared between twins. Zero-insertion analyses could be partly confounded by invariant T cells such as MAIT and iNKT, though diverse VJ usage argued against such confounding for most clonotypes. Fewer insertions were carried by abundant cord blood beta clonotypes; a weaker similar trend was observed in young adult naive repertoires, while no such trend was observed in memory repertoires. In monozygotic twins, out-of-frame TCR alpha sharing was systematically underestimated by recombination models, although the models agreed with sharing between unrelated individuals. In beta out-of-frame sequences, excess twin sharing was weaker, because having fewer shared sequences lowered the signal-to-noise ratio. Because the same donors could not be followed over many years, the conclusions relied on cross-sectional statistical analysis.

The same sample was also used in a study of yellow fever vaccine responses in identical twins. The other study reports the following: The authors reported that the T cell response to vaccination in identical twins appeared partly convergent and partly personalized. Focusing on identical twins, the study followed the T cell clones that responded to the vaccine, and did so with precision.

This clonotype was sampled from a woman aged 18-35 years in good health. The receptor chain draws on TRBV5-1 and TRBJ2-1; 7 of the junction bases match TRBD2. The sequencing input was CD4+ T cells sorted from blood. For the CDR3, the sequence is CASSLTSVGYNEQFF. The DNA is TGCGCCAGCAGCTTGACTAGCGTGGGATACAATGAGCAGTTCTTC.